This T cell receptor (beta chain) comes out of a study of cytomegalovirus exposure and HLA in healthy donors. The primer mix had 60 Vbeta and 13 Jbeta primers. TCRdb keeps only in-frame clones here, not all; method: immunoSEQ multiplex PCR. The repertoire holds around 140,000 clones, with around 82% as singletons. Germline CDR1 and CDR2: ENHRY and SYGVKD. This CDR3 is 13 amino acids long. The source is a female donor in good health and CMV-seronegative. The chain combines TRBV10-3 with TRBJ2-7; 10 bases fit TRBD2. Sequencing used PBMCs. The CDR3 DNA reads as TGTGCATCGGTGGCTAGCGGGGGCTACGAGCAGTACTTC. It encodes CASVASGGYEQYF.